These 20 T cell receptor beta chains originate from one sample sequenced in a study of blood T cells in healthy people across ages. A second PCR of 7 to 11 cycles used a sample-barcoded 5' primer and a J-beta primer mix. TCRdb re-called the 5' RACE reads with MiXCR, one entry per CDR3 protein. The table includes about 930,000 distinct CDR3 sequences, 25% to 35% detected once. These data were also reused for a study on T cells of mothers and their children.

The specimen was blood. The receptor set was obtained from a woman aged 40 to 50 in good health.

This clonotype was counted a few times. The CDR3 region has the DNA TGTGCCAGCAGTGAAGATGAAGAGGTTTGGGGAAACATTCAGTACTTC. It codes for CASSEDEEVWGNIQYF. The J gene is TRBJ2-4, the V gene TRBV6-1; D remains unclear. Germline V gene sequence: CDR1 MNHNS, CDR2 SASEGT. There are 16 residues in the CDR3. V was pared by 1 base and J by 6 bases, with 16 bases between.

The chain recombines TRBV29-1 with TRBJ2-1; D may be TRBD2 (5 bases). Per germline, CDR1 SQVTM and CDR2 ANQGSEA. The CDR3 covers 16 residues. Trimming removed 0 bases at V and 6 bases at J, with 18 bases between. CDR3 protein: CSVEDPQAGSLNEQFF. The CDR3 coding sequence is TGCAGCGTTGAAGATCCCCAGGCGGGTAGTCTCAATGAGCAGTTCTTC.

The rearrangement uses TRBV7-3 and TRBJ2-3; TRBD2 matches 10 bases. Germline trimming cut 6 bases from V and 4 bases from J; bases unmatched to any gene: 10. CDR3 size: 16 residues. Germline loops: CDR1 SGHTA, CDR2 FQGTGA. DNA of the CDR3: TGTGCCAGCAGTTCCGGAGAGCTAGCGGGGGCAGATACGCAGTATTTT. Protein sequence: CASSSGELAGADTQYF.

The rearrangement links TRBV12-3 or TRBV12-4 to TRBJ2-1; D is undetermined. CDR3 length: 13 residues. Trimming pared 3 bases from V and 10 bases from J, leaving 13 bases between. CDR3 DNA: TGTGCCAGCAGTTTTGGGGAAACCTACGAGCAGTTCTTC. Translating gives CASSFGETYEQFF.

This chain uses TRBV7-2 with TRBJ2-5; 10 positions match TRBD2. Germline CDR1 is SGHTA and CDR2 is FQGNSA. V lost 4 bases, J lost 0 bases, and 14 bases stayed unmatched. The CDR3 length is 19 residues. As DNA, the CDR3 is TGTGCCAGCAGCTCTACCAGGACTAGCGGAACGATCTACCAAGAGACCCAGTACTTC. The encoded protein is CASSSTRTSGTIYQETQYF.

The chain combines TRBV20-1 with TRBJ2-3; TRBD2 agrees at 7 bases. CDR1 DFQATT and CDR2 SNEGSKA come from the germline V gene (reference sequence). The CDR3 consists of 14 residues. V was pared by 8 bases and J by 9 bases, with 17 bases of the junction left unmatched. The CDR3 here is CSLFPVAGAETQYF. Here the CDR3 DNA reads TGCAGTCTCTTCCCAGTGGCGGGAGCGGAGACGCAGTATTTT.

Ten or more counts support this clonotype. The J gene is TRBJ1-6, the V gene TRBV28; tentatively, D is TRBD1 (5 bases). The CDR3 totals 13 residues. Trimming took off 6 bases at V and 8 bases at J, with 11 bases between the two ends. Germline CDR1 and CDR2: MDHEN and SYDVKM. CDR3 in DNA: TGTGCCAGCAGAGAGGGACCCTATTCACCCCTCCACTTT. Encoded protein: CASREGPYSPLHF.

This clonotype turned up a few times. V gene TRBV28 combines with J gene TRBJ2-7; TRBD2 matches at 9 bases. The CDR3 covers 15 residues. Germline V gene lookup returns CDR1 MDHEN and CDR2 SYDVKM. J lost 4 bases, V lost 4 bases, and 8 bases had no gene match. For the CDR3, the DNA is TGTGCCAGCAGTTCCCCCGGCGGGGGGGTATACGAGCAGTACTTC. Protein: CASSSPGGGVYEQYF. The full variable domain, in which reference TRBV28 and TRBJ2-7 provide the parts outside the CDR3, is DVKVTQSSRYLVKRTGEKVFLECVQDMDHENMFWYRQDPGLGLRLIYFSYDVKMKEKGDIPEGYSVSREKKERFSLILESASTNQTSMYLCASSSPGGGVYEQYFGPGTRLTVT.

Many counts were recorded for this clonotype. The chain joins TRBV14 to TRBJ1-1; unclear D gene. CDR3 length equals 13 residues. Germline V gene lookup returns CDR1 SGHDN and CDR2 FVKESK. V shed 5 bases and J shed 11 bases, with 18 bases lying between them. The CDR3 sequence is CASSEVRARVAFF. The CDR3 nucleotides are TGTGCCAGCAGCGAAGTCCGTGCTAGGGTCGCTTTCTTT.

This clonotype appeared many times. This rearrangement joins TRBV5-5 to TRBJ2-7; 8 bases match TRBD1. V lost 1 base, J lost 2 bases, and 2 bases stayed unmatched. There are 14 residues in the CDR3. CDR1 and CDR2 (germline): SGHKS, YYEKEE (reference sequence). The chain's CDR3 is CASSLSGQAYEQYF. DNA of the CDR3: TGTGCCAGCAGCTTGTCGGGACAGGCCTACGAGCAGTACTTC.

This clonotype has a handful of counts. J is TRBJ2-7 and V is TRBV19; TRBD2 matches at 10 bases. This CDR3 comprises 17 residues. Per germline, CDR1 LNHDA and CDR2 SQIVND (reference sequence). The V and J ends lost 3 bases and 0 bases, in that order; junction bases with no gene match: 8. The CDR3 nucleotides read TGTGCCAGTAGTATTGGTAGCGGGGGGACGATCTCCTACGAGCAGTACTTC. It specifies CASSIGSGGTISYEQYF.

With respect to this clonotype: Germline is not matched at one junction end, which may reflect a read error. The rearrangement links TRBV28 to TRBJ1-2; D unresolved. Looked up from germline, CDR1 is MDHEN and CDR2 is SYDVKM. The CDR3 runs to 12 residues. The CDR3 nucleotides read TGTGCCAACAGTTTAGGACCTTATGGCTACACCTTC. Protein sequence: CANSLGPYGYTF.

This sequence joins TRBV19 and TRBJ2-1; either TRBD1 or TRBD2 may supply D (5 bases each). CDR3 length: 13 amino acids. Germline V gene lookup returns CDR1 LNHDA and CDR2 SQIVND (reference sequence). Trimming removed 7 bases at V and 9 bases at J, with 16 bases between. CDR3 DNA: TGTGCCAGTACCCCCGCAGGGACGGGTGAGCAGTTCTTC. It specifies CASTPAGTGEQFF.

Only a few counts were recorded for this clonotype. An end of the junction does not agree with germline; a read error may underlie this. The V call is TRBV5-1, the J call TRBJ2-4; D is perhaps TRBD1 (8 bases). Germline V CDR1 and CDR2: SGHRS, YFSETQ. The CDR3 extends over 18 amino acids. CDR3 DNA: TGCGCCGGCAGCTTGGCCCCTCCAACAGGGGGGGCCGGAAACATTCAGTACTTC. Its translation: CAGSLAPPTGGAGNIQYF.

The V gene is TRBV7-2, the J gene TRBJ2-7, with D possibly matching TRBD2 (5 bases). Germline V gene data show CDR1 as SGHTA and CDR2 as FQGNSA. This CDR3 spans 13 amino acids. Trimming left V 5 bases short and J 3 bases short, with 11 bases between. The CDR3 region is CASSKERDYEQYF. Written as DNA, the CDR3 is TGTGCCAGCAGCAAAGAACGGGACTACGAGCAGTACTTC.

This clonotype was observed many times. The chain joins TRBV7-3 to TRBJ2-1; 8 nucleotides line up with TRBD2. Per the germline V gene, CDR1 is SGHTA and CDR2 is FQGTGA. V trimming: 6 bases; J trimming: 5 bases; junction bases outside the gene matches: 6. There are 14 residues in the CDR3. The CDR3 nucleotides read TGTGCCAGCAGTACGGGGGGGCTCCACAATGAGCAGTTCTTC. Its protein is CASSTGGLHNEQFF.

This chain joins TRBV14 and TRBJ2-1, with 10 bases fitting TRBD1. V gave up 4 bases and J gave up 7 bases; unmatched junction bases: 7. The CDR3 has 15 amino acids. The germline gives CDR1 SGHDN, CDR2 FVKESK. CDR3 amino acids: CASSPGTGDWNEQFF. CDR3 nucleotide sequence: TGTGCCAGCAGCCCCGGGACAGGGGATTGGAATGAGCAGTTCTTC.

The sample holds a few counts of this clonotype. V is TRBV6-5 and J is TRBJ2-5; D is possibly TRBD1 (6 bases). The length of the CDR3 is 14 residues. Germline CDR1 and CDR2: MNHEY and SVGAGI. Trimming took 5 bases from V and 2 from J, leaving 12 bases between them. Here the CDR3 reads CASSDLDRQETQYF. The CDR3, as DNA: TGTGCCAGCAGTGATCTGGACAGACAAGAGACCCAGTACTTC.

V and J are TRBV20-1 and TRBJ2-3; 11 positions agree with TRBD2. The V gene end was trimmed by 1 base and the J gene end by 9 bases; junction bases not matched to a gene: 18. In germline, CDR1 is DFQATT, CDR2 SNEGSKA (reference sequence). The CDR3 is 18 residues long. The CDR3 nucleotides read TGCAGTGCTAGAGCAACGCAACTAGCGGGGGTCCCGCCAGGCACGCAGTATTTT. This encodes CSARATQLAGVPPGTQYF.

Worth noting for this clonotype: A much larger clone differs by one base, so this may be a read error. The J gene is TRBJ1-5, the V gene TRBV20-1; a weak D match, TRBD1 (6 bases). CDR1 is DFQATT and CDR2 is SNEGSKA in the germline V gene (reference sequence). The CDR3 is 12 amino acids. CDR3 coding DNA: TGCAGGGTGTCTGGGGGCGATCAGCCCCAGCATTTT. This encodes CRVSGGDQPQHF.